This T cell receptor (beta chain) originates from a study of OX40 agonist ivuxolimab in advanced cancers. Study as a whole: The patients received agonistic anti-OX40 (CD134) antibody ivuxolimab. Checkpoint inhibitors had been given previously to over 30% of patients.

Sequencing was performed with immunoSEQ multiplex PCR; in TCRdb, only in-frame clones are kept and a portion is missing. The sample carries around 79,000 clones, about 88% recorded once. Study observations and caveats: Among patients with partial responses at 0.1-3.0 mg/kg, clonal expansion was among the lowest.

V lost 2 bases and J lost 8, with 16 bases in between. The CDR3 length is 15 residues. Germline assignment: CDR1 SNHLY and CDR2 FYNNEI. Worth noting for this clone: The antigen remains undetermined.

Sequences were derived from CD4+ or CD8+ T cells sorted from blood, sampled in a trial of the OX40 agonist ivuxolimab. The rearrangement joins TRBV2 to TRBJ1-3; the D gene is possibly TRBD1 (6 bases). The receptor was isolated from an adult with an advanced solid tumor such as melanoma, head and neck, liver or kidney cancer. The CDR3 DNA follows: TGTGCCAGCAGTGAACGCGCAGGGGTTGTGTACACCATATATTTT. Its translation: CASSERAGVVYTIYF.